Below, one TCR beta chain is given with its context. This entry comes from a study of blood T cell repertoires in COVID-19. The junction had 4 bases not matched to a gene; V was cut back by 2 bases and J by 2 bases. Germline loops: CDR1 SGHTA, CDR2 FQGNSA. This CDR3 contains 16 residues. This table comes from immunoSEQ multiplex PCR, and its TCRdb copy is limited to in-frame clones, with some not included. This repertoire shows around 470,000 clones, about nine tenths found once; its top ten account for roughly 0.66%. The material sequenced was PBMCs or T cells enriched from blood (not recorded which). The chain combines TRBV7-2 with TRBJ2-1, with 9 bases aligning to TRBD1. The receptor was derived from a man aged 18 to 29 who had recovered from COVID-19. Here the CDR3 reads CASSLRDRVPYNEQFF. The CDR3 DNA follows: TGTGCCAGCAGCTTAAGGGACAGGGTGCCCTACAATGAGCAGTTCTTC.